This T cell receptor (beta chain) derives from a study of blood T cells in healthy people across ages. The overall study: About one barcoded beta molecule per two T cells came from capture by template switching. Study-wide results and caveats: Estimated diversity across one million T cells was deemed an underestimate.

Total RNA was isolated from each sample in quantities of at least 5.5 micrograms. There are a few counts of this clonotype. Antigen unknown. The second PCR ran about 6 to 11 cycles with a sample-barcoded 5' primer and J-beta primers. Each TCR beta cDNA got a 12-nucleotide random molecular identifier. TCRdb independently ran MiXCR on the 5' RACE reads; one entry per CDR3 protein. The sample holds more than 1 million distinct CDR3 sequences, over 35% seen once. The receptor was isolated from a woman aged 55-75 years in good health. The sample consisted of blood.

CDR3 protein: CASSQRGLSSYEQYF. CDR3 nucleotide sequence: TGTGCCAGCAGCCAAAGGGGACTCAGCTCCTACGAGCAGTACTTC. This chain connects TRBV21-1 to TRBJ2-7; the D call in the table, TRBD2, was not verified against the DNA. TRBV21-1 is given as a pseudogene. There are 15 residues in the CDR3.